A selection of T cell receptor beta chains follows, all from one sample in a study of spatial heterogeneity in lung cancer. TCRdb processed the 5' RACE reads anew with MiXCR; each CDR3 protein has one entry. Of some 54,000 distinct CDR3 sequences detected, around 6.7% appear once; the ten largest clones hold 35%. Source: PBMCs, taken at follow-up. These receptors originate from a female donor with early-stage non-small cell lung cancer. Each CDR3 is given with its conserved first and last residue. A D gene is named only where the DNA matches it firmly. Size values are once, few and many counts, or a class for expanded clones, and some rows have none.

j_gene: TRBJ1-5
v_gene: TRBV20-1
abundance: -
d_gene: -
CDR3nt: TGCAGTGCTCGGGACGGCCATCAGCCCCAGCATTTT
CDR3aa: CSARDGHQPQHF

j_gene: TRBJ1-6
v_gene: TRBV29-1
abundance: many
d_gene: -
CDR3nt: TGCAGCGTTGTCGTCGGGGGGTACGGACCCCTCCACTTT
CDR3aa: CSVVVGGYGPLHF

j_gene: TRBJ1-5
v_gene: TRBV12-3/TRBV12-4
abundance: -
d_gene: TRBD1
CDR3nt: TGTGCCAGCAGTTTTCAGGGGGCCGTTCAGCCCCAGCATTTT
CDR3aa: CASSFQGAVQPQHF

j_gene: TRBJ1-5
v_gene: TRBV4-1
abundance: few
d_gene: -
CDR3nt: TGCGCCAGCAACGGAAGGGTAAGCAATCAGCCCCAGCATTTT
CDR3aa: CASNGRVSNQPQHF

j_gene: TRBJ1-1
v_gene: TRBV5-4
abundance: -
d_gene: -
CDR3nt: TGTGCCAGCAGCTTACGCCAGGGACGCTTGAACACTGAAGCTTTCTTT
CDR3aa: CASSLRQGRLNTEAFF

j_gene: TRBJ1-1
v_gene: TRBV3-1
abundance: many
d_gene: -
CDR3nt: TGTGCCAGCAGCCAAGATTTGGTGAACACTGAAGCTTTCTTT
CDR3aa: CASSQDLVNTEAFF

j_gene: TRBJ2-7
v_gene: TRBV4-1
abundance: many
d_gene: TRBD2
CDR3nt: TGCGCCAGCAGCCAAACTAGCGGGGGTGGTTACGAGCAGTACTTC
CDR3aa: CASSQTSGGGYEQYF

j_gene: TRBJ1-1
v_gene: TRBV7-2
abundance: many
d_gene: -
CDR3nt: TGTGCCAGCAGCTTAACGGAGGGCACTGAAGCTTTCTTT
CDR3aa: CASSLTEGTEAFF

j_gene: TRBJ1-2
v_gene: TRBV12-3/TRBV12-4
abundance: -
d_gene: TRBD1
CDR3nt: TGTGCCAGCAGCAGAGACAGGGGTTGGGATGGCTACACCTTC
CDR3aa: CASSRDRGWDGYTF

j_gene: TRBJ1-1
v_gene: TRBV10-2
abundance: many
d_gene: -
CDR3nt: TGCGCCAGCAGCCAGACAGGCCCGAACACTGAAGCTTTCTTT
CDR3aa: CASSQTGPNTEAFF

j_gene: TRBJ2-7
v_gene: TRBV10-3
abundance: few
d_gene: -
CDR3nt: TGTGCCATCCTGGGACGAACCTACGAGCAGTACTTC
CDR3aa: CAILGRTYEQYF

j_gene: TRBJ2-7
v_gene: TRBV13
abundance: -
d_gene: TRBD2
CDR3nt: TGTGCCAGCAGCAACAGACTAGCGGGGGGCGGTCGTACCTACGAGCAGTACTTC
CDR3aa: CASSNRLAGGGRTYEQYF

j_gene: TRBJ2-2
v_gene: TRBV2
abundance: -
d_gene: -
CDR3nt: TGTGCCAGCAGTGTAATTCTTTGGGACACCGTAAACACCGGGGAGCTGTTTTTT
CDR3aa: CASSVILWDTVNTGELFF

j_gene: TRBJ2-3
v_gene: TRBV7-9
abundance: few
d_gene: -
CDR3nt: TGTGCCAGCAGCCTTAAAAGGGGGAGCACAGATACGCAGTATTTT
CDR3aa: CASSLKRGSTDTQYF

j_gene: TRBJ1-5
v_gene: TRBV5-6
abundance: many
d_gene: -
CDR3nt: TGTGCCAGCAGCTTGGGCAGGGAGGCCAATCAGCCCCAGCATTTT
CDR3aa: CASSLGREANQPQHF

j_gene: TRBJ1-5
v_gene: TRBV11-2
abundance: many
d_gene: -
CDR3nt: TGTGCCAGCAGCTTAGGGCTTGAACAGCCCCAGCATTTT
CDR3aa: CASSLGLEQPQHF

j_gene: TRBJ2-1
v_gene: TRBV6-1
abundance: -
d_gene: TRBD1
CDR3nt: TGTGCCAGCAGCCCAGAGAACAGGGGCCCTATCTACAATGAGCAGTTCTTC
CDR3aa: CASSPENRGPIYNEQFF

j_gene: TRBJ2-1
v_gene: TRBV28
abundance: many
d_gene: -
CDR3nt: TGTGCCAGCAGTTTAAAGGCAACCGGAGAGCAGTTCTTC
CDR3aa: CASSLKATGEQFF

j_gene: TRBJ1-5
v_gene: TRBV18
abundance: -
d_gene: -
CDR3nt: TGTGCCAGCTCGTCGGGATTCAATCAGCCCCAGCATTTT
CDR3aa: CASSSGFNQPQHF

j_gene: TRBJ2-3
v_gene: TRBV4-1
abundance: -
d_gene: TRBD2
CDR3nt: TGCGCCAGCAGCCAAGATCCGGGGGGGGCAGATACGCAGTATTTT
CDR3aa: CASSQDPGGADTQYF

j_gene: TRBJ1-3
v_gene: TRBV5-1
abundance: few
d_gene: TRBD1
CDR3nt: TGCGCCAGCAGCTTCCAGGGGGCTGCTGGAAACACCATATATTTT
CDR3aa: CASSFQGAAGNTIYF

j_gene: TRBJ1-1
v_gene: TRBV5-4
abundance: -
d_gene: -
CDR3nt: TGTGCCAGCAGCGGCAGCGCCGTGAACACTGAAGCTTTCTTT
CDR3aa: CASSGSAVNTEAFF

j_gene: TRBJ2-7
v_gene: TRBV5-1
abundance: many
d_gene: TRBD1
CDR3nt: TGCGCCAGCGTTCAACAGGGGACCGACGAGCAGTACTTC
CDR3aa: CASVQQGTDEQYF

j_gene: TRBJ2-7
v_gene: TRBV9
abundance: -
d_gene: TRBD2
CDR3nt: TGTGCCAGCAGCGTGGGATGGGTGAGCGGGAGTACCTACGAGCAGTACTTC
CDR3aa: CASSVGWVSGSTYEQYF

j_gene: TRBJ2-3
v_gene: TRBV5-4
abundance: -
d_gene: -
CDR3nt: TGTGCCAGAAGCTCCTACAGCGTAGATACGCAGTATTTT
CDR3aa: CARSSYSVDTQYF

j_gene: TRBJ2-1
v_gene: TRBV2
abundance: -
d_gene: -
CDR3nt: TGTGCCAGCAGCGGTAGCGGCCACAGCTCCTACAATGAGCAGTTCTTC
CDR3aa: CASSGSGHSSYNEQFF

j_gene: TRBJ1-1
v_gene: TRBV7-7
abundance: many
d_gene: -
CDR3nt: TGTGCCAGCAGCTCAGACAGGAACACTGAAGCTTTCTTT
CDR3aa: CASSSDRNTEAFF

j_gene: TRBJ1-3
v_gene: TRBV5-1
abundance: many
d_gene: -
CDR3nt: TGCGCCAGCAGCTTGATTGGGGCGTCTGGAAACACCATATATTTT
CDR3aa: CASSLIGASGNTIYF

j_gene: TRBJ2-5
v_gene: TRBV7-2
abundance: many
d_gene: -
CDR3nt: TGTGCCAGCAGCCCGGGAAGCGGTGAGGGGACCCAGTACTTC
CDR3aa: CASSPGSGEGTQYF

j_gene: TRBJ2-1
v_gene: TRBV19
abundance: few
d_gene: -
CDR3nt: TGTGCCAGGCCTACCCCGGGGGGCACTGGTAATGAGCAGTTCTTC
CDR3aa: CARPTPGGTGNEQFF

j_gene: TRBJ2-1
v_gene: TRBV4-1
abundance: -
d_gene: TRBD1
CDR3nt: TGCGCCAGCAGTAGAGGGGGCTGGAATGAGCAGTTCTTC
CDR3aa: CASSRGGWNEQFF

j_gene: TRBJ1-2
v_gene: TRBV6-1
abundance: many
d_gene: -
CDR3nt: TGTGCCAGCAGTGAAACGCCCGGAAGGGGTAGAGGCTACACCTTC
CDR3aa: CASSETPGRGRGYTF

j_gene: TRBJ2-3
v_gene: TRBV7-9
abundance: few
d_gene: TRBD1
CDR3nt: TGTGCCAGCAGCCCGAACAGGGGGCGTGCAGATACGCAGTATTTT
CDR3aa: CASSPNRGRADTQYF

j_gene: TRBJ2-5
v_gene: TRBV20-1
abundance: many
d_gene: TRBD2
CDR3nt: TGCAGTGCCGCTAGCGGCCCTCAAGAGACCCAGTACTTC
CDR3aa: CSAASGPQETQYF

j_gene: TRBJ2-3
v_gene: TRBV27
abundance: many
d_gene: TRBD2
CDR3nt: TGTGCCAGCGCACGGCGGGGGTACACAGATACGCAGTATTTT
CDR3aa: CASARRGYTDTQYF

j_gene: TRBJ2-6
v_gene: TRBV29-1
abundance: many
d_gene: -
CDR3nt: TGCAGCGTTAGAGGCTCTGGGGCCAACGTCCTGACTTTC
CDR3aa: CSVRGSGANVLTF

j_gene: TRBJ1-1
v_gene: TRBV29-1
abundance: many
d_gene: -
CDR3nt: TGCAGCGTTTCATCTGGAAACACTGAAGCTTTCTTT
CDR3aa: CSVSSGNTEAFF

j_gene: TRBJ1-1
v_gene: TRBV14
abundance: many
d_gene: -
CDR3nt: TGTGCCAGCAGCCCGCCCGCGAACACTGAAGCTTTCTTT
CDR3aa: CASSPPANTEAFF

j_gene: TRBJ1-1
v_gene: TRBV30
abundance: -
d_gene: -
CDR3nt: TGTGCCTGGAGTCAAACTCCCTTGGCTTTCTTT
CDR3aa: CAWSQTPLAFF

j_gene: TRBJ2-2
v_gene: TRBV7-2
abundance: many
d_gene: -
CDR3nt: TGTGCCAGCAGCCCAACTAGGCGGGAGCTGTTTTTT
CDR3aa: CASSPTRRELFF

j_gene: TRBJ2-3
v_gene: TRBV14
abundance: many
d_gene: -
CDR3nt: TGTGCCAGCAGCCAAGTAGATACGCAGTATTTT
CDR3aa: CASSQVDTQYF

j_gene: TRBJ1-1
v_gene: TRBV7-9
abundance: many
d_gene: -
CDR3nt: TGTGCCAGCACCACCCCGGGGCTGATAGCTTTCTTT
CDR3aa: CASTTPGLIAFF

j_gene: TRBJ2-1
v_gene: TRBV7-9
abundance: few
d_gene: TRBD1
CDR3nt: TGTGCCAGCAGCTTAAGTGAGGGGGCTCTCAATGAGCAGTTCTTC
CDR3aa: CASSLSEGALNEQFF

j_gene: TRBJ1-2
v_gene: TRBV20-1
abundance: -
d_gene: -
CDR3nt: TGCAGTGCTAGGGACCGGGGCTACACCTTC
CDR3aa: CSARDRGYTF

j_gene: TRBJ1-1
v_gene: TRBV4-1
abundance: few
d_gene: -
CDR3nt: TGCGCCAGCAGCCACCTACTAGAGGGGGGCGGCACTGAAGCTTTCTTT
CDR3aa: CASSHLLEGGGTEAFF